The 28 T cell receptor beta chains below were found in one sample sequenced in a study of blood T cell repertoires in COVID-19. Here immunoSEQ multiplex PCR was the method, and the copy in TCRdb shows in-frame clones only, minus some. The sample carries 200,000 to 250,000 clones, roughly four fifths recorded once. Source material: peripheral blood. The receptors stem from an elderly woman with COVID-19, enrolled during active disease.

The chain links TRBV7-8 to TRBJ2-7, with 12 bases lining up with TRBD1. J was trimmed by 5 bases and V by 5 bases; bases with no gene match: 7. This CDR3 contains 15 residues. Germline CDR1 SGHVS, CDR2 FQNEAQ. The CDR3 DNA is TGTGCCAGCAGCCATCTGGGACAGGGGGCTAACGAGCAGTACTTC. Translated: CASSHLGQGANEQYF.

This clone was detected only once. The CDR3: CASSRQGLGTEAFF. The DNA for the CDR3 is TGCGCCAGCAGTCGACAGGGGTTGGGCACTGAAGCTTTCTTT. The chain carries TRBV10-1 and TRBJ1-1; 8 bases are a match to TRBD1. V lost 5 bases, J lost 4 bases, and 6 bases stayed unmatched. CDR1 WNHNN and CDR2 SYGVQD come from the germline V gene (reference sequence). The CDR3 totals 14 residues.

The chain carries TRBV11-2 and TRBJ1-2; 7 nucleotides line up with TRBD1. V shed 1 base, J shed 0 bases, and the junction held 8 bases outside the gene matches. Germline V gene data show CDR1 as SGHAT and CDR2 as FQNNGV. The CDR3 is 17 amino acids. In DNA, the CDR3 is TGTGCCAGCAGCTTAGGAGGGGGCGGGAGGGCTAACTATGGCTACACCTTC. Residues: CASSLGGGGRANYGYTF.

V is TRBV6-2 or TRBV6-3 and J is TRBJ1-1, with D hard to call. The CDR3 is made up of 15 amino acids. Between the trimmed V and J ends, which lost 2 bases and 4 bases, there was a span of 14 bases. In germline, CDR1 is MNHEY, CDR2 SVGEGT. Written as DNA, the CDR3 is TGTGCCAGCAGTTACGGACCGGGGATGGGCACTGAAGCTTTCTTT. Protein product: CASSYGPGMGTEAFF.

The chain employs TRBV2 and TRBJ1-1; 8 bases match TRBD1. The germline V gene encodes CDR1 SNHLY and CDR2 FYNNEI. V was clipped by 8 bases and J by 10 bases; unmatched bases: 12. This CDR3 contains 13 residues. The CDR3 sequence: CASRDRYLPAAFF. The CDR3 DNA reads TGTGCCAGCCGGGACAGGTACCTTCCTGCAGCTTTCTTT.

The DNA for the CDR3 is TGTGCCAGCAGCCTCGGACAGGGAAAGGATTCACCCCTCCACTTT. This sequence encodes CASSLGQGKDSPLHF. The V call is TRBV3-1 (or the pseudogene TRBV3-2), the J call TRBJ1-6; 8 bases line up with TRBD1. From germline, CDR1 is LGHDT and CDR2 YNNKEL (reference sequence). The CDR3 is made up of 15 amino acids. Trimming took 4 bases from V and 8 from J; bases not matched to a gene: 7.

The chain joins TRBV7-9 to TRBJ1-2, with D perhaps TRBD1 (6 bases). V was cut by 2 bases and J by 8 bases, with 12 bases left in between. This CDR3 is 13 amino acids long. Germline V gene data show CDR1 as SEHNR and CDR2 as FQNEAQ (reference sequence). CDR3 nucleotide sequence: TGTGCCAGCAGCTTAAGCGGGGGCAGCGGCTACACCTTC. As protein: CASSLSGGSGYTF. The full variable domain, rest sourced from reference TRBV7-9 and TRBJ1-2, is DTGVSQNPRHKITKRGQNVTFRCDPISEHNRLYWYRQTLGQGPEFLTYFQNEAQLEKSRLLSDRFSAERPKGSFSTLEIQRTEQGDSAMYLCASSLSGGSGYTFGSGTRLTVV.

The CDR3 loop is CASSFVQGVFFNEQFF. DNA for the CDR3: TGTGCCAGCAGTTTCGTTCAGGGGGTATTTTTCAATGAGCAGTTCTTC. This chain links TRBV27 with TRBJ2-1, with 7 bases lining up with TRBD1. This CDR3 is 16 amino acids long. The J segment lost 6 bases and the V segment lost 3 bases, leaving 11 bases of the junction unmatched. Germline CDR1 MNHEY, CDR2 SMNVEV (reference sequence).

To note about this clone: Different DNA sequences within this sample yield the same CDR3. This sequence joins TRBV19 and TRBJ2-2; D uncertain. The CDR3 length is 14 residues. V shed 3 bases and J shed 1 base, with 6 bases lying between them. Germline lookup yields CDR1 LNHDA and CDR2 SQIVND (reference sequence). The DNA of the CDR3 is TGTGCCAGTAGTATTGGCCTGAACACCGGGGAGCTGTTTTTT. Its translation is CASSIGLNTGELFF.

The chain employs TRBV4-3 and TRBJ2-7; 14 nucleotides align to TRBD2. This CDR3 comprises 15 residues. CDR1 and CDR2 from the germline V gene are LGHNA and YSLEER. Trimming at V came to 3 bases and at J to 4 bases, leaving 2 bases not matched to a gene. The CDR3 nucleotides are TGCGCCAGCAGCCAGGGACTAGCGGGAGCGTACGAGCAGTACTTC. This codes for CASSQGLAGAYEQYF.

This clone was picked up a small number of times. CDR3 residues: CASSYRLAEETQYF. The CDR3 DNA reads as TGTGCCAGCAGTTACCGACTAGCGGAAGAGACCCAGTACTTC. The V gene is TRBV6-5, the J gene TRBJ2-5; 9 nucleotides agree with TRBD2. Trimming removed 2 bases from V and 3 bases from J; junction bases left unmatched: 1. Germline-derived CDR1 and CDR2 are MNHEY and SVGAGI. This CDR3 has 14 amino acids.

The chain has TRBV5-1 and TRBJ2-1; TRBD2 matches 10 bases. CDR3 length: 18 amino acids. The J segment lost 0 bases and the V segment lost 6 bases, leaving 12 bases of the junction unmatched. Germline V gene data show CDR1 as SGHRS and CDR2 as YFSETQ. In DNA, the CDR3 is TGCGCCAGCAAGCCTAGCGGGGGTCCGGGGAGCTCCTACAATGAGCAGTTCTTC. It is translated as CASKPSGGPGSSYNEQFF.

The sample holds a few counts of this clone. The chain couples TRBV19 to TRBJ1-3; D is undetermined. The V and J ends lost 10 bases and 0 bases respectively, with 16 bases between them. Germline CDR1 reads LNHDA; CDR2 reads SQIVND (reference sequence). The length of the CDR3 is 15 residues. The CDR3 sequence: CATARQFFSGNTIYF. Written as DNA, the CDR3 is TGTGCCACCGCGCGGCAGTTTTTCTCTGGAAACACCATATATTTT. The full variable domain, rest sourced from reference TRBV19 and TRBJ1-3, is DGGITQSPKYLFRKEGQNVTLSCEQNLNHDAMYWYRQDPGQGLRLIYYSQIVNDFQKGDIAEGYSVSREKKESFPLTVTSAQKNPTAFYLCATARQFFSGNTIYFGEGSWLTVV.

The chain uses TRBV30 and TRBJ2-7; 8 bases are a match to TRBD2. Germline CDR1 reads GTSNPN; CDR2 reads SVGIG (reference sequence). The length of the CDR3 is 14 residues. V lost 7 bases to trimming and J lost 4 bases; unmatched junction nucleotides: 12. Here the CDR3 DNA reads TGTGCCTTAACAATAGGACTAGCCCGTTACGAGCAGTACTTC. Translation gives CALTIGLARYEQYF. Combining the CDR3 with reference TRBV30 and TRBJ2-7 gives the whole variable domain SQTIHQWPATLVQPVGSPLSLECTVEGTSNPNLYWYRQAAGRGLQLLFYSVGIGQISSEVPQNLSASRPQDRQFILSSKKLLLSDSGFYLCALTIGLARYEQYFGPGTRLTVT.

V gene TRBV7-2 combines with J gene TRBJ1-4, with no clear D. Germline V gives CDR1 SGHTA, CDR2 FQGNSA. Trimming pared 1 base from V and 2 bases from J, leaving 11 bases between. This CDR3 region has 16 residues. Here the CDR3 DNA reads TGTGCCAGCAGCTTAGACTCTCTTTCGACTAATGAAAAACTGTTTTTT. Translation: CASSLDSLSTNEKLFF.

V usage is TRBV19 and J usage is TRBJ1-2; 7 positions agree with TRBD1. Germline CDR1 reads LNHDA; CDR2 reads SQIVND (reference sequence). The CDR3 runs to 17 residues. Trimming at V came to 7 bases and at J to 2 bases, leaving 16 bases not matched to a gene. The CDR3 DNA sequence: TGTGCCAGTATGGAAGGAGATTTACAGGGGTTGAACTATGGCTACACCTTC. This translates into CASMEGDLQGLNYGYTF.

This clone turned up a few times. The rearrangement joins TRBV24-1 to TRBJ1-2, with 10 bases identical to TRBD1. The CDR3 sequence is 14 residues long. The germline V gene encodes CDR1 KGHDR and CDR2 SFDVKD. The trim removed 4 bases at V and 8 bases at J, leaving 6 bases unmatched. CDR3 sequence: CATSETGTGEGYTF. CDR3 bases: TGTGCCACCAGTGAAACCGGGACAGGGGAAGGCTACACCTTC.

This sequence joins TRBV4-1 and TRBJ1-2, with TRBD1 identical over 7 bases. The V gene's germline CDR1 is MGHRA and CDR2 YSYEKL. V lost 0 bases, J lost 7 bases, and 5 bases stayed unmatched. The CDR3 has 14 amino acids. For the CDR3, the DNA is TGCGCCAGCAGCCAAGAGGAGGGGGCGGGTGGCTACACCTTC. It specifies CASSQEEGAGGYTF.

This chain links TRBV6-5 with TRBJ1-1; a weak D match, TRBD1 (6 bases). CDR3 size: 13 residues. Trimming pared 7 bases from V and 8 bases from J, leaving 17 bases between. Germline CDR1 is MNHEY and CDR2 is SVGAGI. Here the CDR3 DNA reads TGTGCCAGCAACCAGGGGAGGGACGGGGAAGCTTTCTTT. This gives the protein CASNQGRDGEAFF.

J is TRBJ2-3 and V is TRBV5-6, with unresolved D. The germline V gene encodes CDR1 SGHDT and CDR2 YYEEEE. Trimming took 4 bases from V and 2 from J, leaving 11 bases between them. The CDR3 covers 14 residues. The CDR3 reads CASSLIPNTDTQYF. The DNA of the CDR3 is TGTGCCAGCAGCCTAATACCAAACACAGATACGCAGTATTTT.

V usage is TRBV3-1 (or the pseudogene TRBV3-2) and J usage is TRBJ2-3; D is perhaps TRBD2 (6 bases). Trimming took 4 bases from V and 2 from J, leaving 13 bases between them. Germline CDR1 is LGHDT and CDR2 is YNNKEL (reference sequence). The CDR3 is made up of 15 amino acids. The CDR3 DNA reads as TGTGCCAGCAGCCTCCAGGGAGGAAACACAGATACGCAGTATTTT. Translating gives CASSLQGGNTDTQYF.

This chain uses TRBV7-3 with TRBJ2-4; 9 bases fit TRBD1. Germline V lookup: CDR1 SGHTA, CDR2 FQGTGA. Unmatched junction bases numbered 7, after V lost 2 bases and J lost 2 bases. The CDR3 is 17 amino acids. The CDR3 loop is CASSLGGQGISKNIQYF. DNA for the CDR3: TGTGCCAGCAGCTTAGGTGGACAGGGGATCTCCAAAAACATTCAGTACTTC.

The gene calls are TRBV7-2 and TRBJ2-2, with 8 bases matching TRBD2. CDR3 length: 15 residues. Germline V gene sequence: CDR1 SGHTA, CDR2 FQGNSA. In nucleotides, the CDR3 is TGTGGCTCGGGAGGGCAGGCGATGAACACCGGGGAGCTGTTTTTT. This codes for CGSGGQAMNTGELFF.

V is TRBV27 and J is TRBJ2-5, with D maybe TRBD1 (6 bases). Trimming pared 5 bases from V and 5 bases from J, leaving 18 bases between. This CDR3 comprises 15 residues. CDR1 and CDR2 (germline): MNHEY, SMNVEV (reference sequence). The CDR3 region is CASSAPGQPRETQYF. As DNA, the CDR3 is TGTGCCAGCAGTGCCCCAGGACAGCCAAGGGAGACCCAGTACTTC.

The count of this clone is one. This rearrangement joins TRBV27 to TRBJ1-2; 7 bases map to TRBD1. The germline V gene encodes CDR1 MNHEY and CDR2 SMNVEV (reference sequence). With V trimmed by 5 bases and J by 5 bases, 20 bases remained unmatched. The CDR3 spans 18 residues. The DNA for the CDR3 is TGTGCCAGCAGTCCCCTCCGACAGGGTTCATCGCATCTATATGGCTACACCTTC. Its translation is CASSPLRQGSSHLYGYTF.

This clone was counted once. The chain couples TRBV7-6 to TRBJ2-3; TRBD2 matches at 10 bases. The CDR3 has 15 amino acids. V shed 5 bases and J 5 bases; nucleotides not matched to a gene: 7. Germline CDR1 reads SGHVS; CDR2 reads FNYEAQ. CDR3 loop: CASSRAGGLGDTQYF. CDR3 DNA: TGTGCCAGCAGCCGAGCGGGAGGGCTAGGAGATACGCAGTATTTT. Supplemented by reference TRBV7-6 and TRBJ2-3, the full variable domain reads GAGVSQSPRYKVTKRGQDVALRCDPISGHVSLYWYRQALGQGPEFLTYFNYEAQQDKSGLPNDRFSAERPEGSISTLTIQRTEQRDSAMYRCASSRAGGLGDTQYFGPGTRLTVL.

This chain joins TRBV28 and TRBJ1-2; 8 bases are a match to TRBD1. Germline lookup yields CDR1 MDHEN and CDR2 SYDVKM. CDR3 length equals 14 residues. The junction had 6 bases not matched to a gene; V was cut back by 5 bases and J by 4 bases. This chain's CDR3 is CASSPLDRVYGYTF. The CDR3 nucleotides are TGTGCCAGCAGTCCCCTGGACAGGGTCTATGGCTACACCTTC.

The chain links TRBV5-1 to TRBJ2-2; D gene unclear. CDR1 and CDR2 from the germline V gene are SGHRS and YFSETQ. The V and J ends lost 1 base and 4 bases respectively, with 8 bases between them. The CDR3 length is 14 residues. CDR3 residues: CASSLNSPTGELFF. In DNA form, the CDR3 reads TGCGCCAGCAGCTTGAATAGCCCCACCGGGGAGCTGTTTTTT. The full variable domain, completed using reference TRBV5-1 and TRBJ2-2, is KAGVTQTPRYLIKTRGQQVTLSCSPISGHRSVSWYQQTPGQGLQFLFEYFSETQRNKGNFPGRFSGRQFSNSRSEMNVSTLELGDSALYLCASSLNSPTGELFFGEGSRLTVL.